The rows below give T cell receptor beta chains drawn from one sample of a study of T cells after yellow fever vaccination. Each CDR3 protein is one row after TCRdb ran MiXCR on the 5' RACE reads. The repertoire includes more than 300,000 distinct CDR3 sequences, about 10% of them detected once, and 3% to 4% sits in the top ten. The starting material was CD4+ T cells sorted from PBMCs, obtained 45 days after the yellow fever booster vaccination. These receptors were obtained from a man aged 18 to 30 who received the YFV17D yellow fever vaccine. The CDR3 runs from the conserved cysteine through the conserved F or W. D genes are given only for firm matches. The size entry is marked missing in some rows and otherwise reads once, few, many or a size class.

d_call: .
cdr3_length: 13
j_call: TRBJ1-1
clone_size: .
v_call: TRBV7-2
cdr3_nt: TGTGCCAGCAGCCTAGTAAGAAAGAGCGAAGCTTTCTTT
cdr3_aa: CASSLVRKSEAFF

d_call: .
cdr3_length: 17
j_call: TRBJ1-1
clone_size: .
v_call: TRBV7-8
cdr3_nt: TGTGCCAGCAGCTTAGATATCAGGGTATCGATGAACACTGAAGCTTTCTTT
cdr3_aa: CASSLDIRVSMNTEAFF

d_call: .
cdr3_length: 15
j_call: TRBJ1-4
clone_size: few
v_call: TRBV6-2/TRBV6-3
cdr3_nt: TGTGCCAGCAGTTACTCGCCGGGGGATAATGAAAAACTGTTTTTT
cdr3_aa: CASSYSPGDNEKLFF

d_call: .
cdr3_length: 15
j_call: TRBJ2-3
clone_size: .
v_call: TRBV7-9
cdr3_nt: TGTGCCAGCAGCTCGTGGGGGGCCGTCACAGATACGCAGTATTTT
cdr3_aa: CASSSWGAVTDTQYF

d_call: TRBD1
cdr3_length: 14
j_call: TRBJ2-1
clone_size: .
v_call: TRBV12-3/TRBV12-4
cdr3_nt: TGTGCCAGCAGTTTAGGGCAGGGGGCAAGTGAGCAGTTCTTC
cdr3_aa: CASSLGQGASEQFF

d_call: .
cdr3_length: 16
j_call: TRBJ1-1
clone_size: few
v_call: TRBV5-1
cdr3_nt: TGCGCCAGCAGCGTACCAGTACAGGGAAGGAACACTGAAGCTTTCTTT
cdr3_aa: CASSVPVQGRNTEAFF

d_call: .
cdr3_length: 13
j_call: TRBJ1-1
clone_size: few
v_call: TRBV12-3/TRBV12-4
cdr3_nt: TGTGCCAGCAGTTTGGCGGGGCTTATAGAAGCTTTCTTT
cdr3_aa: CASSLAGLIEAFF

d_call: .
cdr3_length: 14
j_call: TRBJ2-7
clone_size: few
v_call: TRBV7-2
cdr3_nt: TGTGCCAGCAGCTTAGGCAGGAGCTCCTACGAGCAGTACTTC
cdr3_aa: CASSLGRSSYEQYF

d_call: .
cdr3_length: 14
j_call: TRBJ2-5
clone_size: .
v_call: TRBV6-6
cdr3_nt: TGTGCCAGCAGTAACCGACAGAGGGAAGAGACCCAGTACTTC
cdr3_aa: CASSNRQREETQYF

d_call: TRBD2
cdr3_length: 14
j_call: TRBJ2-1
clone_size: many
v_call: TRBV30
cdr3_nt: TGTGCCTGGAATAACCGGGAGGGATTCAATGAGCAGTTCTTC
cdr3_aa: CAWNNREGFNEQFF

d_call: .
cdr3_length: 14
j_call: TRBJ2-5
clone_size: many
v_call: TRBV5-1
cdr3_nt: TGCGCCAGCAGCCCACTAATGTACCAAGAGACCCAGTACTTC
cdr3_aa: CASSPLMYQETQYF

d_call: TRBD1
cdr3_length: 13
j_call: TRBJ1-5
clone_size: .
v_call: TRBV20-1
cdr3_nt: TGCAGTGGAGGGGGCTATAGCAATCAGCCCCAGCATTTT
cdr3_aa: CSGGGYSNQPQHF

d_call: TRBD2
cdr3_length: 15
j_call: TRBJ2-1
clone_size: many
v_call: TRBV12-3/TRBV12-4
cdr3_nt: TGTGCCAGCAGTCCAACTGGGACTAGCGGCAATGAGCAGTTCTTC
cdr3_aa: CASSPTGTSGNEQFF

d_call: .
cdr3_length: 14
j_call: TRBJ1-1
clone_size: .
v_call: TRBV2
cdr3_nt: TGTGCCAGCAGTGAAATGTGGGAAGGGACTGAAGCTTTCTTT
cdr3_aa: CASSEMWEGTEAFF

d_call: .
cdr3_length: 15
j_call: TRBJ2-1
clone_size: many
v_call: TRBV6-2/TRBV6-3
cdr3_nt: TGTGCCAGCAGTCCCAGCGGGTCATCCTACAATGAGCAGTTCTTC
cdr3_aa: CASSPSGSSYNEQFF

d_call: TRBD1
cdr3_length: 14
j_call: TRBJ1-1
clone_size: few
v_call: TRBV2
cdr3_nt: TGTGCCAGCAGGGGGGACAGGGGTGACACTGAAGCTTTCTTT
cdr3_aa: CASRGDRGDTEAFF

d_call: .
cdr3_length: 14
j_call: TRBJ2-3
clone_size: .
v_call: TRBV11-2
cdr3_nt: TGTGCCAGCAGCTTAGTAGATAGTCGAGATACGCAGTATTTT
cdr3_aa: CASSLVDSRDTQYF

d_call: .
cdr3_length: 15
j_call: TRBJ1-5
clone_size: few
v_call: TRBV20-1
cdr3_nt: TGCAGTGCTAGAGTACGGGGGATTAGCAATCAGCCCCAGCATTTT
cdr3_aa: CSARVRGISNQPQHF

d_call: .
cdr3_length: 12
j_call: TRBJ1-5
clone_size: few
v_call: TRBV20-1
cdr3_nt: TGCAGTGCAGGACAGATTAATCAGCCCCAGCATTTT
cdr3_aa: CSAGQINQPQHF

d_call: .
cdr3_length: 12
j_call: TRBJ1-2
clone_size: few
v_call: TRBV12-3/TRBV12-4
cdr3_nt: TGTGCCAGCAGGGGGTCGAACTATGGCTACACCTTC
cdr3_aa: CASRGSNYGYTF

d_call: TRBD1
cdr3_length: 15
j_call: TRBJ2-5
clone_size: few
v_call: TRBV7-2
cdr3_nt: TGTGCCAGCAGCCGCGGGACAGGCCTTCAAGAGACCCAGTACTTC
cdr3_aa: CASSRGTGLQETQYF

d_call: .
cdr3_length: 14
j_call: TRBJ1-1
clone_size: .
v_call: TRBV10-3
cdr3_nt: TGTGCCATCAGTGGCCCCCTAATTAGGGGTGAAGCTTTCTTT
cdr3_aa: CAISGPLIRGEAFF

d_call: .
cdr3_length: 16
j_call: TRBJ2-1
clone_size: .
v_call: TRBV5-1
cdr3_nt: TGCGCCAGCAGCTTGGATTCGGTAAGCTCCTACAATGAGCAGTTCTTC
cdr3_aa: CASSLDSVSSYNEQFF

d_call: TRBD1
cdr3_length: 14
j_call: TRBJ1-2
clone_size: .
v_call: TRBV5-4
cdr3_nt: TGTGCCAGCAGCCAAGGACAGGAACTAGGAGGCTACACCTTC
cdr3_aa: CASSQGQELGGYTF

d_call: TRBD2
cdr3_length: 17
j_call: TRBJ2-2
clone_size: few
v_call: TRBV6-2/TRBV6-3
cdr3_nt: TGTGCCAGCAGTTACTTCCTAGCGGGGACGAGGGACGGGGAGCTGTTTTTT
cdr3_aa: CASSYFLAGTRDGELFF

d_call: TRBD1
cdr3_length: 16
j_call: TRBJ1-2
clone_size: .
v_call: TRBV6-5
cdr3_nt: TGTGCCAGCAGTCGGCAGGGGGGAGAAAAGAACTATGGCTACACCTTC
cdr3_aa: CASSRQGGEKNYGYTF